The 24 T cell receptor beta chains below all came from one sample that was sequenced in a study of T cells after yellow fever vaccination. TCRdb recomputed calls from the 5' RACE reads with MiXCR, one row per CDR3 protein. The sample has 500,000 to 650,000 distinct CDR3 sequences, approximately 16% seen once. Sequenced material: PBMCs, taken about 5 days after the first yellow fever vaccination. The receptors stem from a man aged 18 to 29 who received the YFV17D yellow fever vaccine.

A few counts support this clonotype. The CDR3, as DNA: TGTGCCAGCAGCTTAGGGGGCCAAGCGAACACCGGGGAGCTGTTTTTT. It translates to CASSLGGQANTGELFF. The rearrangement uses TRBV7-3 and TRBJ2-2; TRBD1 might be the D (6 bases). CDR1 and CDR2 (germline): SGHTA, FQGTGA. The CDR3 is made up of 16 amino acids. With 2 bases removed from V and 0 bases from J, the gap between germline ends came to 10 bases.

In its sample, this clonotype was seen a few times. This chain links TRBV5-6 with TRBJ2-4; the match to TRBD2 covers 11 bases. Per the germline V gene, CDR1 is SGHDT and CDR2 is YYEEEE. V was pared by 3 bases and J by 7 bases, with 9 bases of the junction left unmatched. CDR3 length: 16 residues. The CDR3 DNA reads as TGTGCCAGCAGCTATTCTAGCGGGGGGCCCGGGAACATTCAGTACTTC. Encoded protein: CASSYSSGGPGNIQYF.

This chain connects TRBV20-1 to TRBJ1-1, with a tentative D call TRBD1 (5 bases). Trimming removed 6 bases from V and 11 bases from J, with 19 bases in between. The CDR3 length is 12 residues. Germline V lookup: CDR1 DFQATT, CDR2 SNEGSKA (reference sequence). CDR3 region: CSATGTRPIAFF. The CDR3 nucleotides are TGCAGTGCAACTGGGACTCGGCCTATTGCTTTCTTT.

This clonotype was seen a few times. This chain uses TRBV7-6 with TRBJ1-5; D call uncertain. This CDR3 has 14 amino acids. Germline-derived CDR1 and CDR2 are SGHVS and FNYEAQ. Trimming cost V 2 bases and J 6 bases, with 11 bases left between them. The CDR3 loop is CASSLFRGSQPQHF. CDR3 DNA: TGTGCCAGCAGCTTATTCCGGGGAAGTCAGCCCCAGCATTTT.

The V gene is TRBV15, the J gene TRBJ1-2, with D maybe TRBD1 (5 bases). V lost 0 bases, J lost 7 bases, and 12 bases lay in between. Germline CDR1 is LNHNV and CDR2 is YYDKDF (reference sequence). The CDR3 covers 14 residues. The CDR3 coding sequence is TGTGCCACCAGCAGAGATGGAGGGGAAGGTGGCTACACCTTC. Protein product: CATSRDGGEGGYTF.

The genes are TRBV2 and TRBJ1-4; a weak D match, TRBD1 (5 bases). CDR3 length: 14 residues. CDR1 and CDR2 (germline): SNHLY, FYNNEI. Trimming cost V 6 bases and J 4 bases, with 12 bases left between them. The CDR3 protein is CASRRQNINEKLFF. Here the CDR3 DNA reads TGTGCCAGCAGGCGACAGAACATTAATGAAAAACTGTTTTTT.

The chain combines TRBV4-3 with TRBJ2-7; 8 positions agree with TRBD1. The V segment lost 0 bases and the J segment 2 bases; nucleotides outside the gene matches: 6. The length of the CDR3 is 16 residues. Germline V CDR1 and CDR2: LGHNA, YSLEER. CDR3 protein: CASSQDNGRGPYEQYF. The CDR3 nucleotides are TGCGCCAGCAGCCAAGATAACGGCAGGGGGCCCTACGAGCAGTACTTC.

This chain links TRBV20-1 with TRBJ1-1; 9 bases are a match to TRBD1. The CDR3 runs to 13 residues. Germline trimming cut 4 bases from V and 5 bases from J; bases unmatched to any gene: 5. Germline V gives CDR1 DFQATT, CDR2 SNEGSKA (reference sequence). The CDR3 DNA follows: TGCAGTGCTAAGGGACAGGGAAAGACTGAAGCTTTCTTT. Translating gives CSAKGQGKTEAFF.

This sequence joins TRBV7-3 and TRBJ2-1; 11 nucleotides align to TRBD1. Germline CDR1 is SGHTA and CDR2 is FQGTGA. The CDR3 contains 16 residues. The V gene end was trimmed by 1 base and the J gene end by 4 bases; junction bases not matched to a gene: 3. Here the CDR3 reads CASSLIGDRGYNEQFF. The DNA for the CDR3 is TGTGCCAGCAGCTTAATTGGGGACAGGGGGTACAATGAGCAGTTCTTC. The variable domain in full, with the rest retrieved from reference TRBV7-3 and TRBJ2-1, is GAGVSQTPSNKVTEKGKYVELRCDPISGHTALYWYRQSLGQGPEFLIYFQGTGAADDSGLPNDRFFAVRPEGSVSTLKIQRTERGDSAVYLCASSLIGDRGYNEQFFGPGTRLTVL.

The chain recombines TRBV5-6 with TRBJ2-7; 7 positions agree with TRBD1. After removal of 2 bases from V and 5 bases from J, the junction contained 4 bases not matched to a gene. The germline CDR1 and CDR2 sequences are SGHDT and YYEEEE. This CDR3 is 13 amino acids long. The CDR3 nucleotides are TGTGCCAGCAGCTTTACAGGGGTAGACGAGCAGTACTTC. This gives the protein CASSFTGVDEQYF.

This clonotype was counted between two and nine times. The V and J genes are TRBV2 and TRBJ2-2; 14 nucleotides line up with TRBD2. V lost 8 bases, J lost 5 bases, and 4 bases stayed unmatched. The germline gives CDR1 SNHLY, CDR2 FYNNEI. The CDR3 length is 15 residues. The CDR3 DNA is TGTGCCAGCGGAAGGACTAGCGGGGGGACCGGGGAGCTGTTTTTT. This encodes CASGRTSGGTGELFF.

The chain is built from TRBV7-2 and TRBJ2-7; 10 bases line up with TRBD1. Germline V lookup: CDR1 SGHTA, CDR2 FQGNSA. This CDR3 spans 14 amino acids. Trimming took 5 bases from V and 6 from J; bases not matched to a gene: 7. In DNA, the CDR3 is TGTGCCAGCAGCCGGGACAGGGGATTCCGCGAGCAGTACTTC. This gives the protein CASSRDRGFREQYF.

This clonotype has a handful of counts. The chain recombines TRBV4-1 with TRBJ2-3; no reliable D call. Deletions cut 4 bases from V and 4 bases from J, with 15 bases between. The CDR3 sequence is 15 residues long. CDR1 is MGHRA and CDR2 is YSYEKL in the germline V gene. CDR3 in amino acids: CASSPGESWADTQYF. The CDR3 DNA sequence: TGCGCCAGCAGCCCGGGCGAGAGTTGGGCAGATACGCAGTATTTT.

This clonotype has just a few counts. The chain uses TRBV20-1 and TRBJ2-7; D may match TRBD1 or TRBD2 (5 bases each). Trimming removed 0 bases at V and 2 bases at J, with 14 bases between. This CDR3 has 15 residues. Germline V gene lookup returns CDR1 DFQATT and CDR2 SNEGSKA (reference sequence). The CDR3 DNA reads TGCAGTGCTAGAGACGGTGGGGCGGGTACCTACGAGCAGTACTTC. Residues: CSARDGGAGTYEQYF.

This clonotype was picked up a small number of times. The CDR3 region has the DNA TGTGCCAGCAGCCCCGGTGGACTAGCGGGGCTCCATGAGCAGTTCTTC. Its protein product is CASSPGGLAGLHEQFF. This sequence joins TRBV3-1 and TRBJ2-1; TRBD2 matches 12 bases. V trimming: 4 bases; J trimming: 8 bases; junction bases outside the gene matches: 9. CDR3 length: 16 residues. Germline assignment: CDR1 LGHDT and CDR2 YNNKEL (reference sequence).

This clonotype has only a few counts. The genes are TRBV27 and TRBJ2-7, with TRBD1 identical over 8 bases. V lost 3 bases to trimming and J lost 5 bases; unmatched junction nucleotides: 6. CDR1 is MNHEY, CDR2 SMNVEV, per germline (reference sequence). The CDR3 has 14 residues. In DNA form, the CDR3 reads TGTGCCAGCAGTTTCGACAGGGGAAGTGACGAGCAGTACTTC. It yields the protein CASSFDRGSDEQYF.

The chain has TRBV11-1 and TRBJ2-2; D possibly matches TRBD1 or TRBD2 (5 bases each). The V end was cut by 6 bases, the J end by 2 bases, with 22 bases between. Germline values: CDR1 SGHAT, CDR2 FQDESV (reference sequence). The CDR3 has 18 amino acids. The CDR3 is CASSRGFWGDPNTGELFF. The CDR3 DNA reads TGTGCCAGCAGTAGAGGGTTCTGGGGCGATCCAAACACCGGGGAGCTGTTTTTT.

Written as DNA, the CDR3 is TGTGCCACCAGTGATCCCCGATCTTCTGGGGCCAACGTCCTGACTTTC. Translating it yields CATSDPRSSGANVLTF. V is TRBV24-1 and J is TRBJ2-6; D is ambiguous. The V and J ends lost 3 bases and 1 base respectively, with 9 bases between them. The CDR3 is made up of 16 amino acids. The germline CDR1 and CDR2 sequences are KGHDR and SFDVKD.

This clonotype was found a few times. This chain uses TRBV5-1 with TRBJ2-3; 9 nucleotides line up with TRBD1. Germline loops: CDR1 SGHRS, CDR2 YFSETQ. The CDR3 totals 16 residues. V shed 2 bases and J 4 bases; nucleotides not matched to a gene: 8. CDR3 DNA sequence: TGCGCCAGCAGCTTAAAGTACAGGGGGCTTGCAGATACGCAGTATTTT. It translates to CASSLKYRGLADTQYF.

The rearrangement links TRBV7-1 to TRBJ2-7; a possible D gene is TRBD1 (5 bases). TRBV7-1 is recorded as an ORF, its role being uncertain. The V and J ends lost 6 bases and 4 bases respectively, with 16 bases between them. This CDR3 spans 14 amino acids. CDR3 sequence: CASRPQMPGYEQYF. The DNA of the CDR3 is TGTGCCAGCAGGCCTCAGATGCCAGGGTACGAGCAGTACTTC.

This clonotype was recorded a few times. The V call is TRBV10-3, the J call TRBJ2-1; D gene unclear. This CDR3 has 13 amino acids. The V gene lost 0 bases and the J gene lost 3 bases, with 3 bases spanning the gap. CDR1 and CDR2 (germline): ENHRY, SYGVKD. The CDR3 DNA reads TGTGCCATCAGTGAGTCGATCTACAATGAGCAGTTCTTC. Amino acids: CAISESIYNEQFF.

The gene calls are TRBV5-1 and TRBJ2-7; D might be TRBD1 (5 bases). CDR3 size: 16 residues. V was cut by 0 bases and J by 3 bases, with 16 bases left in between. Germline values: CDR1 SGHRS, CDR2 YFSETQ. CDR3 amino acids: CASSLGLSGSGYEQYV. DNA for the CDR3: TGCGCCAGCAGCTTGGGCCTATCAGGGTCTGGCTACGAGCAGTACGTC.

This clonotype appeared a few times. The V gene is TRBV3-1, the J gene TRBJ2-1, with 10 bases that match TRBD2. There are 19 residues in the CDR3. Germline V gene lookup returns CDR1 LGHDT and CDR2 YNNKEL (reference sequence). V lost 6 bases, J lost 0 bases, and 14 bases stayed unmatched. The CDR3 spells CASSSSGGASKSSYNEQFF. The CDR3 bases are TGTGCCAGCAGTTCTAGCGGGGGAGCCTCCAAAAGCTCCTACAATGAGCAGTTCTTC.

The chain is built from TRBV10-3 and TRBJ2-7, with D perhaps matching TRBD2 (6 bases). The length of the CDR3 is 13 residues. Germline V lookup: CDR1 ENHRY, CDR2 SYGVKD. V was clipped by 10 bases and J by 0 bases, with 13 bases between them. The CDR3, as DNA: TGTGCCAGCCGAGGCGGGGACTCCTACGAGCAGTACTTC. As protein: CASRGGDSYEQYF.